This T cell receptor (beta chain) was captured by sequencing in a study of T cell repertoires in cytomegalovirus infection. Overall study: HLA-C-restricted CMV epitopes, recently identified, and well-studied HLA-B-restricted ones were used by the study. CMV infection plus the matching HLA type was flagged by public TCR beta signatures.

TCRdb recomputed calls from the reads with MiXCR, one row per CDR3 protein. The top ten clones hold over 15% of a sample with hundreds of thousands of distinct CDR3 sequences, 30% to 40% of them seen once. This CDR3 has 14 amino acids. Unmatched junction bases numbered 11, after V lost 6 bases and J lost 9 bases. The V gene's germline CDR1 is MDHEN and CDR2 SYDVKM. Findings and caveats of the study: Across the ex vivo response, the dominant clonotypes were HLA-C-restricted CMV-specific TCR beta clonotypes. People with CMV and the relevant HLA were identified by cumulative public TCR beta family frequency.

This clonotype showed up just a few times. Antigen specificity is unknown. This material consisted of cultured PBMCs, taken from culture after CMV antigen stimulation. The TCR comes from a human donor in good health (CMV status not recorded). Some clones in this sample may be carry-over from other donors' samples. V and J are TRBV28 and TRBJ1-1, with 9 bases matching TRBD1. This chain's CDR3 is CASRAGTGLIKAFF. The DNA for the CDR3 is TGTGCCAGCAGGGCCGGGACAGGGCTTATAAAAGCTTTCTTT. Together with reference TRBV28 and TRBJ1-1, the CDR3 gives the full variable domain: DVKVTQSSRYLVKRTGEKVFLECVQDMDHENMFWYRQDPGLGLRLIYFSYDVKMKEKGDIPEGYSVSREKKERFSLILESASTNQTSMYLCASRAGTGLIKAFFGQGTRLTVV.